The clone carrying this TCR beta chain was found once. The V gene end was trimmed by 4 bases and the J gene end by 6 bases; junction bases not matched to a gene: 10. The CDR3 runs 16 residues. CDR1 and CDR2 from the germline V gene are MNHEY and SVGEGT. The sample is drawn from a study of blood T cell repertoires in COVID-19. Some clones are missing from TCRdb's copy, which holds only in-frame ones; the method was immunoSEQ multiplex PCR. This table holds about 74,000 clones, 83% found once. This chain connects TRBV6-2 or TRBV6-3 to TRBJ2-1, with TRBD1 matching 9 bases. The receptor's source is a man of 80 years or more with acute or convalescent COVID-19. Material: peripheral blood. The CDR3 is CASSFNRDRDTNEQFF. DNA for the CDR3: TGTGCCAGCAGTTTCAACCGGGACAGGGATACCAATGAGCAGTTCTTC.